The present T cell receptor beta chain was sequenced within a study of identical twins. TCRdb passed the 5' RACE reads through MiXCR, listing each CDR3 protein once. The sample lists some 560,000 distinct CDR3 sequences; around a tenth were seen once. Study-level findings and limits: Zero-insertion findings could be partly confounded by invariant cells (MAIT and iNKT cells). Twin pairs' shared out-of-frame alpha sequences were enriched in low generation probability. The study found weaker excess twin sharing in beta out-of-frame sequences.

This clonotype was observed at least ten times. Antigen: not known. Trimming took off 0 bases at V and 3 bases at J, with 11 bases between the two ends. The CDR3 is made up of 15 amino acids. Germline CDR1 reads SGHVS; CDR2 reads FQNEAQ. A further study also used this sample, focusing on yellow fever vaccine responses in identical twins.

The sequence came from a young woman in good health. Sequencing input: PBMCs. The chain carries TRBV7-8 and TRBJ1-1; D is uncertain. CDR3 DNA: TGTGCCAGCAGCTTAGCGGAACGGAGGGACACTGAAGCTTTCTTT. It is translated as CASSLAERRDTEAFF.